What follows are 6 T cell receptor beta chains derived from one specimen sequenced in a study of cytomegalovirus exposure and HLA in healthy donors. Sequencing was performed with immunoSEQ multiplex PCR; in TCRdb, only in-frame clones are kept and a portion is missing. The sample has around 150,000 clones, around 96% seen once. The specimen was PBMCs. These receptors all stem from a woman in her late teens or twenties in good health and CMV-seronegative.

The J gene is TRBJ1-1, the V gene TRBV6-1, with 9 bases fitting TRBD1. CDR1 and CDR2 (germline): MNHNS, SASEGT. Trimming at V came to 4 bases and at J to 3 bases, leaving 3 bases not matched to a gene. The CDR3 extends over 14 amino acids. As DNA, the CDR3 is TGTGCCAGCAGTGTCACAGGGGGCCACACTGAAGCTTTCTTT. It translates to CASSVTGGHTEAFF.

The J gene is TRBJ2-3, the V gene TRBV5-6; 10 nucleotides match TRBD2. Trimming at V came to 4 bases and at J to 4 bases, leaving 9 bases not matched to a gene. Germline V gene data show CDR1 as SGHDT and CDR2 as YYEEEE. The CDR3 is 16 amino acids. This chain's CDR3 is CASSRENLAGADTQYF. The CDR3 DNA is TGTGCCAGCAGCCGCGAGAACCTAGCGGGGGCAGATACGCAGTATTTT.

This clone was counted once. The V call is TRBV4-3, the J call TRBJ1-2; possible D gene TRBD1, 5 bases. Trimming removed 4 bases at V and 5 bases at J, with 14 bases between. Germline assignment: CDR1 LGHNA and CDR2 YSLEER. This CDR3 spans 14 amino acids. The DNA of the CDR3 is TGCGCCAGCAGCCCCCTGGTAGGGGCTTATGGCTACACCTTC. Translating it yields CASSPLVGAYGYTF.

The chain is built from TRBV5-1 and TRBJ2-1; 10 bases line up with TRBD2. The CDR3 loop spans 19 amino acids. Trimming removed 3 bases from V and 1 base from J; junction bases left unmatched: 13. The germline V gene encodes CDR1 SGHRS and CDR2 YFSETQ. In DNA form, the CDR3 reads TGCGCCAGCAGCTGGACCAAAAGCGGGGGGGCTTTGTCCTACAATGAGCAGTTCTTC. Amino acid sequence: CASSWTKSGGALSYNEQFF. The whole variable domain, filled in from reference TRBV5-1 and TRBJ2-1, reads KAGVTQTPRYLIKTRGQQVTLSCSPISGHRSVSWYQQTPGQGLQFLFEYFSETQRNKGNFPGRFSGRQFSNSRSEMNVSTLELGDSALYLCASSWTKSGGALSYNEQFFGPGTRLTVL.

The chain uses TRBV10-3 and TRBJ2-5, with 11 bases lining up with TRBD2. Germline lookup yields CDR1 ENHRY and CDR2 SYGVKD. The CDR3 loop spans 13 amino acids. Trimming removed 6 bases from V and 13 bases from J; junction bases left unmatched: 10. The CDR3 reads CAIRNSGGGPPYF. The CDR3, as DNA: TGTGCCATCAGGAATAGCGGGGGGGGACCGCCGTACTTC.

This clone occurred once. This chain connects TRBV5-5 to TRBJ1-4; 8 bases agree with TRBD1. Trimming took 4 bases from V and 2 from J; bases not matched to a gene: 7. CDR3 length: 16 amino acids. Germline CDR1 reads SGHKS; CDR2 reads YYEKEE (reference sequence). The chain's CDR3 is CASSTRQGKTNEKLFF. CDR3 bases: TGTGCCAGCAGCACGAGACAGGGGAAGACTAATGAAAAACTGTTTTTT. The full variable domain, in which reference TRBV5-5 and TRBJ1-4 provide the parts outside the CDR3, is DAGVTQSPTHLIKTRGQQVTLRCSPISGHKSVSWYQQVLGQGPQFIFQYYEKEERGRGNFPDRFSARQFPNYSSELNVNALLLGDSALYLCASSTRQGKTNEKLFFGSGTQLSVL.